This T cell receptor (beta chain) was identified in a study of cytomegalovirus exposure and HLA in healthy donors. Overall study results and limits: Reported findings show TCR beta sequences accurately forecast HLA-A and HLA-B alleles in most subjects. Trimming of TCR beta V- and J-genes showed a link, identified in a later analysis, to a missense DCLRE1C variant. Later analysis reportedly placed an Asian-associated ancestry cluster below the approximately 730-donor mean in N-insertions. With DRB1 most and HLA-C fewest, TCR association rates differed between HLA loci in a later analysis.

The ends were cut back, 5 bases at V and 3 bases at J, with 14 bases in the middle. Germline values: CDR1 SGHAT, CDR2 FQNNGV. The CDR3 is made up of 14 amino acids. This clone has more than one count but fewer than ten. Its specificity is not known. PCR was performed using 60 Vbeta and 13 Jbeta primers. Some clones are missing from TCRdb's copy, which holds only in-frame ones; the method was immunoSEQ multiplex PCR. In the table there are about 130,000 clones, 70% to 90% of which are singletons. This chain links TRBV11-2 with TRBJ2-7; D is possibly TRBD1 (6 bases). The receptor's source is a man aged 18 to 29 in good health and CMV-seropositive. The sequenced sample was PBMCs. The CDR3 DNA sequence: TGTGCCAGCAGCCTGAGCAGGGGTCTCTACGAGCAGTACTTC. Translating gives CASSLSRGLYEQYF.